The 23 T cell receptor beta chains in this list originate from one sample, sequenced in a study of response to subunit inactivated influenza vaccine. TCRdb fed the RT-PCR reads into MiXCR, producing one record per CDR3 protein. The sample includes around 520,000 distinct CDR3 sequences, about an eighth of them seen just once. The material sequenced was PBMCs from blood, taken on the day of vaccination. The receptors originated from a man aged 45-60 years who received an inactivated influenza vaccine.

This clonotype was seen only a few times. J is TRBJ2-7 and V is TRBV27, with D maybe TRBD2 (5 bases). The germline V gene encodes CDR1 MNHEY and CDR2 SMNVEV (reference sequence). Trimming removed 6 bases from V and 1 base from J, with 16 bases in between. The CDR3 covers 15 residues. CDR3 DNA sequence: TGTGCCAGCAGCCCTCTCGTACGGGGTTCCTACGAGCAGTACTTC. Translation: CASSPLVRGSYEQYF.

This clonotype was seen many times. V and J are TRBV4-2 and TRBJ2-2, with D possibly being TRBD1 or TRBD2 (6 bases each). CDR3 length: 15 residues. CDR1 and CDR2 (germline): LGHNA, YNFKEQ. V lost 0 bases and J 6 bases, leaving 11 bases between the germline ends. The CDR3 DNA reads as TGTGCCAGCAGCCAAGAAAGAAGGGGGGCCGGGGAGCTGTTTTTT. It is translated as CASSQERRGAGELFF.

The sample holds many counts of this clonotype. The V and J genes are TRBV4-2 and TRBJ2-2, with 10 bases lining up with TRBD2. The CDR3 is 15 residues long. Germline V lookup: CDR1 LGHNA, CDR2 YNFKEQ. Germline trimming cut 2 bases from V and 6 bases from J; bases unmatched to any gene: 3. Here the CDR3 reads CASSQWSGGAGELFF. DNA for the CDR3: TGTGCCAGCAGCCAATGGAGCGGGGGGGCCGGGGAGCTGTTTTTT.

This clonotype has a handful of counts. The chain uses TRBV3-1 and TRBJ2-1; D unresolved. This CDR3 is built from 13 residues. The V and J ends lost 4 bases and 9 bases respectively, with 13 bases between them. Germline V gene sequence: CDR1 LGHDT, CDR2 YNNKEL (reference sequence). CDR3 nucleotides: TGTGCCAGCAGCCCATCCCCCGGAAGTGAGCAGTTCTTC. Translated, it gives CASSPSPGSEQFF.

This sequence joins TRBV4-1 and TRBJ2-5; D is undetermined. V was clipped by 1 base and J by 2 bases, with 11 bases between them. Germline V lookup: CDR1 MGHRA, CDR2 YSYEKL. The CDR3 has 15 residues. CDR3 DNA sequence: TGCGCCAGCAGCCAAGGGGTCAGGTCACAAGAGACCCAGTACTTC. It specifies CASSQGVRSQETQYF.

This chain uses TRBV3-1 with TRBJ1-6; 11 bases fit TRBD1. Germline CDR1 is LGHDT and CDR2 is YNNKEL (reference sequence). The CDR3 extends over 16 amino acids. The V gene end was trimmed by 5 bases and the J gene end by 7 bases; junction bases not matched to a gene: 7. CDR3 DNA: TGTGCCAGCAGCTTTGGGACAGGGGGACGGAATTCACCCCTCCACTTT. Its translation: CASSFGTGGRNSPLHF.

In this sample, this clonotype turned up a few times. The V and J genes are TRBV6-5 and TRBJ2-1; D perhaps matches TRBD2 (6 bases). The ends were cut back, 0 bases at V and 6 bases at J, with 15 bases in the middle. Germline-derived CDR1 and CDR2 are MNHEY and SVGAGI. This CDR3 contains 16 residues. Written as DNA, the CDR3 is TGTGCCAGCAGTTACTCCGGACTACCATTTTCCAATGAGCAGTTCTTC. It codes for CASSYSGLPFSNEQFF.

V and J are TRBV3-1 and TRBJ1-5, with 10 nucleotides matching TRBD1. With 1 base clipped from V and 7 bases from J, the junction kept 4 bases outside the gene matches. Germline V gene data show CDR1 as LGHDT and CDR2 as YNNKEL (reference sequence). This CDR3 contains 15 residues. This chain's CDR3 is CASSQGGTGEQPQHF. CDR3 DNA: TGTGCCAGCAGCCAAGGGGGGACAGGGGAACAGCCCCAGCATTTT.

The table lists this clonotype with many counts. The chain employs TRBV29-1 and TRBJ2-5; possibly TRBD2 for D (6 bases). The CDR3 sequence is 12 residues long. The V and J ends lost 4 bases and 7 bases respectively, with 13 bases between them. CDR1 is SQVTM and CDR2 is ANQGSEA in the germline V gene. CDR3 nucleotides: TGCAGCGTTGTGGTCGCGGGATGGACCCAGTACTTC. Translating it yields CSVVVAGWTQYF.

This clonotype has just a few counts. The J gene is TRBJ2-3, the V gene TRBV29-1; unclear D gene. Germline V gene sequence: CDR1 SQVTM, CDR2 ANQGSEA. This CDR3 has 13 residues. V was clipped by 3 bases and J by 6 bases, with 13 bases between them. CDR3 coding DNA: TGCAGCGTTGACGGACCCCTAGATGATACGCAGTATTTT. Encoded protein: CSVDGPLDDTQYF.

In the case of this clonotype: The CDR3 carries no conserved terminal phenylalanine or tryptophan, so it likely arises from a read error. The genes are TRBV2 and TRBJ2-4; D not resolved. Per germline, CDR1 SNHLY and CDR2 FYNNEI. Trimming removed 0 bases from V and 3 bases from J, with 12 bases in between. The CDR3 sequence is 16 residues long. CDR3 nucleotides: TGTGCCAGCAGTGAAGCATCCGGTTCCCTCAAAAACATTCAGTACTTG. This encodes CASSEASGSLKNIQYL.

DNA of the CDR3: TGTGCCAGCAGCTTAAGCTGGCTTCTATATTACTCTCCTGGGGCCAACGTCCTGACTTTC. Residues: CASSLSWLLYYSPGANVLTF. The chain recombines TRBV7-3 with TRBJ2-6; D uncertain. This CDR3 has 20 residues. V dropped 1 base and J dropped 2 bases, with 21 bases sitting between them. Germline V gene data show CDR1 as SGHTA and CDR2 as FQGTGA.

This clonotype has just a few counts. The V call is TRBV4-3, the J call TRBJ2-3; 10 bases are shared with TRBD1. The germline gives CDR1 LGHNA, CDR2 YSLEER. CDR3 size: 15 residues. V lost 1 base to trimming and J lost 4 bases; unmatched junction nucleotides: 2. The CDR3 here is CASSQGTGGADTQYF. The DNA for the CDR3 is TGCGCCAGCAGCCAAGGGACAGGGGGAGCAGATACGCAGTATTTT.

V usage is TRBV6-5 and J usage is TRBJ2-2; D is tentatively TRBD1 or TRBD2 (5 bases each). Trimming pared 3 bases from V and 4 bases from J, leaving 15 bases between. The germline gives CDR1 MNHEY, CDR2 SVGAGI. This CDR3 has 16 amino acids. CDR3 sequence: CASSYFKLGGTGELFF. The CDR3 nucleotides are TGTGCCAGCAGTTATTTCAAACTTGGGGGCACCGGGGAGCTGTTTTTT.

This clonotype was recorded at least ten times. Compared with germline, one end of the junction differs, possibly owing to a read error. The rearrangement uses TRBV5-1 and TRBJ1-1; D unresolved. The CDR3 spans 13 residues. Germline CDR1 and CDR2: SGHRS and YFSETQ. The CDR3 DNA sequence: TGTGCCAGCAGTCCCGACGGGAACACTGAAGCTTTCTTT. It yields the protein CASSPDGNTEAFF.

There are many counts of this clonotype. The chain couples TRBV5-1 to TRBJ1-1, with TRBD1 identical over 7 bases. The V and J ends lost 4 bases and 1 base, in that order; junction bases with no gene match: 7. CDR3 length: 15 amino acids. Germline V gene lookup returns CDR1 SGHRS and CDR2 YFSETQ. As DNA, the CDR3 is TGCGCCAGCAGCCAATCGGGACAGACGAACACTGAAGCTTTCTTT. This encodes CASSQSGQTNTEAFF.

This clonotype was seen only once. The genes are TRBV20-1 and TRBJ2-7, with D perhaps given as TRBD1 or TRBD2 (6 bases each). Germline-derived CDR1 and CDR2 are DFQATT and SNEGSKA (reference sequence). The CDR3 totals 13 residues. DNA for the CDR3: TGCAGCGCCGGAGGGACAAACACGAACGAGCAGTACTTC. It codes for CSAGGTNTNEQYF.

There are many counts of this clonotype. This chain uses TRBV28 with TRBJ2-3; D is perhaps TRBD2 (5 bases). The CDR3 is 13 residues long. Germline V gives CDR1 MDHEN, CDR2 SYDVKM. The V end was cut by 7 bases, the J end by 5 bases, with 13 bases between. The CDR3 protein is CASTLGRGDTQYF. In DNA, the CDR3 is TGTGCCAGCACCTTGGGCCGGGGAGATACGCAGTATTTT.

The chain has TRBV29-1 and TRBJ2-2; 8 positions agree with TRBD2. V lost 6 bases and J lost 7; bases outside the gene matches: 13. The CDR3 length is 15 residues. Germline values: CDR1 SQVTM, CDR2 ANQGSEA. In DNA form, the CDR3 reads TGCAGCGTACTCTACGAGCGGGAGAATCACGGGGAGCTGTTTTTT. Its protein is CSVLYERENHGELFF.

The V call is TRBV20-1, the J call TRBJ2-2; unclear D gene. CDR1 and CDR2 (germline): DFQATT, SNEGSKA (reference sequence). Trimming left V 6 bases short and J 0 bases short, with 14 bases between. The CDR3 is made up of 15 amino acids. The CDR3 here is CSATPGRANTGELFF. CDR3 sequence (DNA): TGCAGTGCCACCCCGGGTCGGGCGAACACCGGGGAGCTGTTTTTT.

In this sample, this clonotype turned up many times. The rearrangement joins TRBV3-1 to TRBJ2-3, with D perhaps matching TRBD2 (5 bases). This CDR3 spans 16 amino acids. The germline V gene encodes CDR1 LGHDT and CDR2 YNNKEL (reference sequence). Trimming removed 4 bases from V and 2 bases from J, with 16 bases in between. The CDR3 protein is CASSRRTVRDTDTQYF. The CDR3 DNA is TGTGCCAGCAGCCGCCGGACTGTTAGGGACACAGATACGCAGTATTTT.

The V call is TRBV12-3 or TRBV12-4, the J call TRBJ2-2; TRBD2 agrees at 7 bases. With 6 bases clipped from V and 4 bases from J, the junction kept 8 bases outside the gene matches. The CDR3 totals 15 residues. CDR3 DNA sequence: TGTGCCAGCAGCTGGGGGGGGTTAGGCACCGGGGAGCTGTTTTTT. Protein sequence: CASSWGGLGTGELFF.

This clonotype was picked up many times. The chain joins TRBV9 to TRBJ2-1, with 8 bases aligning to TRBD2. With V trimmed by 2 bases and J by 6 bases, 7 bases remained unmatched. Germline V gene data show CDR1 as SGDLS and CDR2 as YYNGEE. The CDR3 consists of 15 residues. In nucleotides, the CDR3 is TGTGCCAGCAGCGTCTCCGGGACTAGAACCAATGAGCAGTTCTTC. This gives the protein CASSVSGTRTNEQFF. Complete variable domain (other parts from reference TRBV9 and TRBJ2-1): DSGVTQTPKHLITATGQRVTLRCSPRSGDLSVYWYQQSLDQGLQFLIQYYNGEERAKGNILERFSAQQFPDLHSELNLSSLELGDSALYFCASSVSGTRTNEQFFGPGTRLTVL.